Following are 27 T cell receptor beta chains from one sample sequenced in a study of blood T cell repertoires in COVID-19. TCRdb's table, derived via immunoSEQ multiplex PCR, lists solely in-frame clones and lacks some. The sample contains around 200,000 clones, roughly 80% of which appear only once. Material for sequencing was peripheral blood. The receptors shown here come from a man aged 25 to 40 with active or convalescent COVID-19.

This clone was seen more than once but under ten times. The V call is TRBV5-4, the J call TRBJ1-1; D is ambiguous. This CDR3 spans 16 amino acids. Per germline, CDR1 SGHNT and CDR2 YYREEE (reference sequence). V lost 4 bases, J lost 1 base, and 17 bases lay in between. The CDR3 spells CASSPGAARGNTEAFF. The CDR3 nucleotides are TGTGCCAGCAGCCCCGGCGCGGCGCGGGGGAACACTGAAGCTTTCTTT.

This chain uses TRBV18 with TRBJ2-2; TRBD2 is a possible D gene (6 bases). The V and J ends lost 0 bases and 1 base respectively, with 9 bases between them. Looked up from germline, CDR1 is KGHSH and CDR2 is LQKENI. The CDR3 totals 16 residues. In nucleotides, the CDR3 is TGTGCCAGCTCACCACCGGGCGGGGAGAACACCGGGGAGCTGTTTTTT. Protein product: CASSPPGGENTGELFF.

This chain uses TRBV7-6 with TRBJ1-1, with D possibly matching TRBD1 (6 bases). Germline CDR1 reads SGHVS; CDR2 reads FNYEAQ. V lost 0 bases and J 0 bases, leaving 17 bases between the germline ends. This CDR3 region has 18 residues. The CDR3 loop reads CASSLALWAGAMNTEAFF. The DNA of the CDR3 is TGTGCCAGCAGCTTAGCACTCTGGGCAGGGGCCATGAACACTGAAGCTTTCTTT.

The chain joins TRBV15 to TRBJ2-1; 11 bases map to TRBD1. This CDR3 region has 17 residues. V shed 1 base, J shed 2 bases, and the junction held 4 bases outside the gene matches. Per the germline V gene, CDR1 is LNHNV and CDR2 is YYDKDF (reference sequence). The CDR3 DNA follows: TGTGCCACCAGCAGAGCCGGGACAGGGGGTCCCTACAATGAGCAGTTCTTC. This gives the protein CATSRAGTGGPYNEQFF.

This chain links TRBV27 with TRBJ1-1; D unresolved. Trimming left V 0 bases short and J 4 bases short, with 9 bases between. The germline V gene encodes CDR1 MNHEY and CDR2 SMNVEV (reference sequence). This CDR3 has 14 residues. The CDR3 DNA sequence: TGTGCCAGCAGTTTATCCCGGTCTGGCACTGAAGCTTTCTTT. It specifies CASSLSRSGTEAFF.

The chain links TRBV7-9 to TRBJ1-1; no clear D. V lost 5 bases and J 13 bases, leaving 23 bases between the germline ends. The germline V gene encodes CDR1 SEHNR and CDR2 FQNEAQ (reference sequence). CDR3 length: 14 residues. The CDR3 reads CASSPDLVDTPYFF. DNA of the CDR3: TGTGCCAGCAGCCCCGACTTAGTGGATACACCGTATTTCTTT.

V gene TRBV19 combines with J gene TRBJ2-5; tentatively, D is TRBD1 (6 bases). V lost 8 bases and J lost 2, with 24 bases in between. The CDR3 loop spans 17 amino acids. Looked up from germline, CDR1 is LNHDA and CDR2 is SQIVND (reference sequence). CDR3 DNA sequence: TGTGCCAGTTCACACGACATGCCGGGACAAGGACAAGAGACCCAGTACTTC. Its translation is CASSHDMPGQGQETQYF.

This clone occurred a few times. J is TRBJ1-5 and V is TRBV2; 8 positions match TRBD1. The J segment lost 2 bases and the V segment lost 8 bases, leaving 11 bases of the junction unmatched. Germline V lookup: CDR1 SNHLY, CDR2 FYNNEI. This CDR3 spans 16 amino acids. CDR3 coding DNA: TGTGCCAGCCCTCTAACCAGGGGGCGAGGCAATCAGCCCCAGCATTTT. Amino acid sequence: CASPLTRGRGNQPQHF.

The V gene is TRBV7-6, the J gene TRBJ2-7, with TRBD2 matching over 13 bases. V lost 5 bases to trimming and J lost 6 bases; unmatched junction nucleotides: 4. From germline, CDR1 is SGHVS and CDR2 FNYEAQ. The CDR3 length is 14 residues. CDR3 amino acids: CASSDRTSGSEQYV. The CDR3 DNA sequence: TGTGCCAGCAGCGACCGGACTAGCGGGAGCGAGCAGTACGTC.

The CDR3: CASSLTGTTDTQYF. In DNA form, the CDR3 reads TGTGCCAGCAGCTTGACCGGGACAACAGATACGCAGTATTTT. This sequence joins TRBV5-5 and TRBJ2-3, with D possibly TRBD1 on 6 matching bases. The ends were cut back, 1 base at V and 3 bases at J, with 9 bases in the middle. Germline CDR1 reads SGHKS; CDR2 reads YYEKEE (reference sequence). This CDR3 is built from 14 residues.

The chain links TRBV11-2 to TRBJ2-7, with 7 positions matching TRBD2. Germline CDR1 is SGHAT and CDR2 is FQNNGV. The CDR3 totals 14 residues. V lost 1 base and J lost 9; bases outside the gene matches: 9. The CDR3 reads CASSLGGRAFGQYV. CDR3 sequence (DNA): TGTGCCAGCAGCTTAGGAGGGAGGGCCTTCGGGCAGTACGTC.

V and J are TRBV7-2 and TRBJ2-3; TRBD2 might be the D (6 bases). V lost 1 base and J lost 2, with 10 bases in between. The V gene's germline CDR1 is SGHTA and CDR2 FQGNSA. The length of the CDR3 is 15 residues. CDR3: CASSLDPGVTDTQYF. Here the CDR3 DNA reads TGTGCCAGCAGCTTAGATCCGGGAGTCACAGATACGCAGTATTTT.

The rearrangement joins TRBV6-4 to TRBJ2-1; D not certain. The V and J ends lost 2 bases and 0 bases respectively, with 8 bases between them. The CDR3 has 15 residues. Looked up from germline, CDR1 is MRHNA and CDR2 is SNTAGT. CDR3 DNA: TGTGCCAGCAGTGACAGTACGGTCTCCTACAATGAGCAGTTCTTC. Translating gives CASSDSTVSYNEQFF.

This clone was counted only a few times. The chain couples TRBV10-2 to TRBJ2-3; 7 bases agree with TRBD1. The CDR3 totals 15 residues. Germline CDR1 reads WSHSY; CDR2 reads SAAADI. V was pared by 2 bases and J by 7 bases, with 9 bases of the junction left unmatched. This CDR3 reads CASSEPSGGLNTQYF. For the CDR3, the DNA is TGCGCCAGCAGTGAGCCATCAGGGGGTCTTAATACGCAGTATTTT.

This chain uses TRBV9 with TRBJ2-3; TRBD1 is a possible D gene (5 bases). CDR3 size: 15 residues. The germline V and J ends were trimmed by 0 bases and 5 bases, with 13 bases remaining between them. CDR1 SGDLS and CDR2 YYNGEE come from the germline V gene. CDR3 in amino acids: CASSVGQSAKDTQYF. For the CDR3, the DNA is TGTGCCAGCAGCGTAGGACAGAGCGCAAAAGATACGCAGTATTTT. Supplemented by reference TRBV9 and TRBJ2-3, the full variable domain reads DSGVTQTPKHLITATGQRVTLRCSPRSGDLSVYWYQQSLDQGLQFLIQYYNGEERAKGNILERFSAQQFPDLHSELNLSSLELGDSALYFCASSVGQSAKDTQYFGPGTRLTVL.

V gene TRBV24-1 combines with J gene TRBJ1-2; TRBD1 agrees at 7 bases. The CDR3 has 14 residues. The germline V gene encodes CDR1 KGHDR and CDR2 SFDVKD. The ends lost 4 bases at V and 6 bases at J; junction bases unmatched: 7. CDR3 sequence reads: CATSEPDREDGYTF. In DNA, the CDR3 is TGTGCCACCAGTGAGCCCGACAGGGAGGATGGCTACACCTTC.

The J gene is TRBJ2-3, the V gene TRBV14; D is possibly TRBD2 (6 bases). Trimming took 0 bases from V and 1 from J, leaving 20 bases between them. The V gene's germline CDR1 is SGHDN and CDR2 FVKESK. The CDR3 loop spans 19 amino acids. The CDR3 coding sequence is TGTGCCAGCAGCCAAGATAGGTGGGAGGAGTCCTCACGCACAGATACGCAGTATTTT. It is translated as CASSQDRWEESSRTDTQYF.

The chain employs TRBV9 and TRBJ1-1, with unresolved D. V shed 3 bases and J shed 4 bases, with 13 bases lying between them. The CDR3 is 14 amino acids. Germline V gene lookup returns CDR1 SGDLS and CDR2 YYNGEE. This CDR3 reads CASSASGGITEAFF. The CDR3 nucleotides are TGTGCCAGCAGCGCCTCGGGAGGGATCACTGAAGCTTTCTTT.

The rearrangement uses TRBV18 and TRBJ1-5; 8 nucleotides match TRBD1. This CDR3 region has 16 residues. The V segment lost 3 bases and the J segment 7 bases; nucleotides outside the gene matches: 11. Germline V gives CDR1 KGHSH, CDR2 LQKENI. CDR3 loop: CASSPVGQGGRQPQHF. CDR3 nucleotide sequence: TGTGCCAGCTCACCGGTCGGACAGGGTGGTCGGCAGCCCCAGCATTTT.

The chain uses TRBV9 and TRBJ2-5; 13 nucleotides align to TRBD2. Germline loops: CDR1 SGDLS, CDR2 YYNGEE. CDR3 length equals 16 residues. V was pared by 0 bases and J by 3 bases, with 2 bases of the junction left unmatched. CDR3 DNA: TGTGCCAGCAGCGTAGCTGGACTAGCGGGGGAAGAGACCCAGTACTTC. Amino acids: CASSVAGLAGEETQYF.

This rearrangement joins TRBV24-1 to TRBJ1-2; D is possibly TRBD1 (6 bases). CDR1 and CDR2 (germline): KGHDR, SFDVKD. Between the trimmed V and J ends, which lost 5 bases and 4 bases, there was a span of 25 bases. The CDR3 totals 18 residues. CDR3 protein: CATSGELGTPGLPYGYTF. CDR3 bases: TGTGCCACCAGTGGGGAACTAGGGACACCGGGGCTGCCCTATGGCTACACCTTC.

This clone was seen more than once but under ten times. The chain employs TRBV4-1 and TRBJ1-2, with a possible D match to TRBD1 (6 bases). CDR1 and CDR2 from the germline V gene are MGHRA and YSYEKL. The CDR3 is 16 amino acids. V was pared by 2 bases and J by 0 bases, with 13 bases between. CDR3 amino acids: CASSQTGSTTNYGYTF. CDR3 coding DNA: TGCGCCAGCAGCCAAACAGGGTCGACCACTAACTATGGCTACACCTTC.

The chain is built from TRBV5-1 and TRBJ1-2, with D possibly being TRBD1 (5 bases). CDR1 and CDR2 (germline): SGHRS, YFSETQ. V gave up 0 bases and J gave up 6 bases, with 12 bases separating them. This CDR3 has 14 residues. In nucleotides, the CDR3 is TGCGCCAGCAGCTTGGCCGTCAGGGCGGATGGCTACACCTTC. It codes for CASSLAVRADGYTF. Supplemented by reference TRBV5-1 and TRBJ1-2, the full variable domain reads KAGVTQTPRYLIKTRGQQVTLSCSPISGHRSVSWYQQTPGQGLQFLFEYFSETQRNKGNFPGRFSGRQFSNSRSEMNVSTLELGDSALYLCASSLAVRADGYTFGSGTRLTVV.

J is TRBJ1-2 and V is TRBV5-1; D remains ambiguous. Trimming shortened V by 1 base and J by 10 bases, and 11 bases separated the two germline ends. Germline loops: CDR1 SGHRS, CDR2 YFSETQ. The CDR3 has 12 amino acids. The CDR3 DNA reads TGCGCCAGCAGCTTGTACCCAGAACCCTACACCTTC. Translating gives CASSLYPEPYTF.

CDR3 protein: CASSLEGASYGYTF. For the CDR3, the DNA is TGCGCCAGCAGCTTGGAGGGGGCGAGCTATGGCTACACCTTC. The rearrangement links TRBV5-1 to TRBJ1-2; 7 bases agree with TRBD1. Germline V gene data show CDR1 as SGHRS and CDR2 as YFSETQ. This CDR3 comprises 14 residues. V was pared by 0 bases and J by 4 bases, with 3 bases of the junction left unmatched.

This CDR3 reads CASRPGQGNYGYTF. The CDR3, as DNA: TGTGCCAGCAGGCCGGGACAGGGGAACTATGGCTACACCTTC. The gene calls are TRBV2 and TRBJ1-2; 10 nucleotides line up with TRBD1. The V segment lost 6 bases and the J segment 2 bases; nucleotides outside the gene matches: 3. The CDR3 sequence is 14 residues long. The germline V gene encodes CDR1 SNHLY and CDR2 FYNNEI.

The rearrangement uses TRBV18 and TRBJ1-2; 9 bases align to TRBD1. In germline, CDR1 is KGHSH, CDR2 LQKENI. Unmatched junction bases numbered 5, after V lost 0 bases and J lost 6 bases. This CDR3 has 15 amino acids. CDR3 bases: TGTGCCAGCTCACCACCTCCCGGGACAGGGCATGGCTACACCTTC. Its translation is CASSPPPGTGHGYTF.